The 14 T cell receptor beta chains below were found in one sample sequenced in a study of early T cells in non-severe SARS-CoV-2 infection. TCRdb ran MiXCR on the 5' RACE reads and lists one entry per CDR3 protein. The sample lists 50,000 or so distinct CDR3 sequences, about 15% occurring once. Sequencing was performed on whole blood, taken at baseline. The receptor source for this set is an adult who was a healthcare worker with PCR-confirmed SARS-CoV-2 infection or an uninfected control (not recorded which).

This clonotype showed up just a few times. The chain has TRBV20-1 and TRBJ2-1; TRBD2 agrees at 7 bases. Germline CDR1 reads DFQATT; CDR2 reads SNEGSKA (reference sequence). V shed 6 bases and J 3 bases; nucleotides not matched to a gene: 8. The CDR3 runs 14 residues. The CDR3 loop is CSAHTERGYNEQFF. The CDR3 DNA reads TGCAGTGCCCACACAGAGCGGGGCTACAATGAGCAGTTCTTC.

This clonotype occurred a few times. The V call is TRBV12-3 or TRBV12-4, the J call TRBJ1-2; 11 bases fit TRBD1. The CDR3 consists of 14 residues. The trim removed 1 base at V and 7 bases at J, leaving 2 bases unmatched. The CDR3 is CASSLGTGGFGYTF. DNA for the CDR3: TGTGCCAGCAGTTTAGGGACAGGGGGCTTTGGCTACACCTTC.

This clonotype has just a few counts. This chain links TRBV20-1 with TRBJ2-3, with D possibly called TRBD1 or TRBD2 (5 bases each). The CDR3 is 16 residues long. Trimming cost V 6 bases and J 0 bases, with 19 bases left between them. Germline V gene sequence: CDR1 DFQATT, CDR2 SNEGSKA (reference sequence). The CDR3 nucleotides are TGCAGTGCCACTGGGCTTGGGGGTTTAAGCACAGATACGCAGTATTTT. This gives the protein CSATGLGGLSTDTQYF.

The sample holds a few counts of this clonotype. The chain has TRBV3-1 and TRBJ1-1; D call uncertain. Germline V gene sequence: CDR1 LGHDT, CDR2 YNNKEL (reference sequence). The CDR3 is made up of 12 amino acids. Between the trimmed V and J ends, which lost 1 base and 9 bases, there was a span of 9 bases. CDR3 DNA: TGTGCCAGCAGCCAAGTACGAAGCAAAGCTTTCTTT. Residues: CASSQVRSKAFF.

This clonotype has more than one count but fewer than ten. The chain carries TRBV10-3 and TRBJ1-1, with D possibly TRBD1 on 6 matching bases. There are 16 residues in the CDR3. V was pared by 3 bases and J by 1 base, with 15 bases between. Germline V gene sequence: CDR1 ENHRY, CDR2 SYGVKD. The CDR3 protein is CAISDPQRGGNTEAFF. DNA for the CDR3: TGTGCCATCAGTGACCCCCAGAGGGGGGGGAACACTGAAGCTTTCTTT.

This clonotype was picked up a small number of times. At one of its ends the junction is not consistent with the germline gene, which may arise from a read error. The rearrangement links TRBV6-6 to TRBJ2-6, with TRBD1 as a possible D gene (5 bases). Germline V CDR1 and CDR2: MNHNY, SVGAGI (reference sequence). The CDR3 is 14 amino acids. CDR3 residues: CASRPTAGANVLTF. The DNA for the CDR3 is TGTGCCAGCAGGCCCACCGCTGGGGCCAACGTCCTGACTTTT.

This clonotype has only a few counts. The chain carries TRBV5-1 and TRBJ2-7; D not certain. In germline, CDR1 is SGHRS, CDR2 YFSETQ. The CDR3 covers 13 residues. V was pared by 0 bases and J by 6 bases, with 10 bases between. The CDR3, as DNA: TGCGCCAGCAGCTTGGCATTCGGATCCGAGCAGTACTTC. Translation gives CASSLAFGSEQYF.

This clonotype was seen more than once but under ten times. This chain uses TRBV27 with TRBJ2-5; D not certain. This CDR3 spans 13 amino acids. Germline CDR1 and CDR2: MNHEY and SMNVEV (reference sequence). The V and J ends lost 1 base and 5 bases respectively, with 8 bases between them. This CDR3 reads CASSLFMGETQYF. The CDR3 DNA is TGTGCCAGCAGTTTATTCATGGGGGAGACCCAGTACTTC.

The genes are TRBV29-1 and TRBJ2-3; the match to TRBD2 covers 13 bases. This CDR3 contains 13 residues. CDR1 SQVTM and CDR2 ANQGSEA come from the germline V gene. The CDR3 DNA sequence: TGCATCACAGGCAGGACTAGCGGGAGACCCGAGTATTTT. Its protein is CITGRTSGRPEYF.

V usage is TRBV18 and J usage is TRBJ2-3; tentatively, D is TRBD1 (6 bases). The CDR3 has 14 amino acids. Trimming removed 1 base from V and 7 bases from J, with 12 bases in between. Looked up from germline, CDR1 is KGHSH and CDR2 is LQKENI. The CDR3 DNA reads TGTGCCAGCTCACCACAGGACAGAAAACATACGCAGTATTTT. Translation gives CASSPQDRKHTQYF.

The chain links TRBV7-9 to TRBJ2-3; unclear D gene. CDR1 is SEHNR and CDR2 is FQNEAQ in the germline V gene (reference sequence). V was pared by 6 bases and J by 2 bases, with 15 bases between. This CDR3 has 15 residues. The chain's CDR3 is CASRYLTGFTDTQYF. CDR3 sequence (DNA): TGTGCCAGCAGATACCTAACCGGATTCACAGATACGCAGTATTTT.

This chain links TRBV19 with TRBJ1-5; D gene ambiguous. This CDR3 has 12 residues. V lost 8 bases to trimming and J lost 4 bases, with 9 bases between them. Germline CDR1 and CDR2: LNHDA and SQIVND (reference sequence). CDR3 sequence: CASDDRNQPQHF. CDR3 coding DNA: TGTGCCAGTGATGACCGTAATCAGCCCCAGCATTTT.

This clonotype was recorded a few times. The chain's CDR3 is CASSDRDRGQPQHF. The CDR3, as DNA: TGTGCCAGCAGTGACCGGGACAGGGGGCAGCCCCAGCATTTT. The chain joins TRBV2 to TRBJ1-5; 11 bases align to TRBD1. The V and J ends lost 3 bases and 7 bases, in that order; junction bases with no gene match: 2. This CDR3 is built from 14 residues. Germline values: CDR1 SNHLY, CDR2 FYNNEI. The full variable domain, its missing parts supplied by reference TRBV2 and TRBJ1-5, is EPEVTQTPSHQVTQMGQEVILRCVPISNHLYFYWYRQILGQKVEFLVSFYNNEISEKSEIFDDQFSVERPDGSNFTLKIRSTKLEDSAMYFCASSDRDRGQPQHFGDGTRLSIL.

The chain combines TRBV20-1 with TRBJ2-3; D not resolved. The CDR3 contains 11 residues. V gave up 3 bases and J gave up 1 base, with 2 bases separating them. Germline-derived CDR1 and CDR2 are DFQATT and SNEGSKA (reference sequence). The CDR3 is CSASRTDTQYF. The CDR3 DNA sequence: TGCAGTGCTAGTCGCACAGATACGCAGTATTTT.